Here is one TCR beta chain with its context. The antigen remains unidentified. Indicated time point: week 5, during vaccination. Alongside topical imiquimod, each dose of vaccine comprised 300 ug of mutant IDH1 20-mer peptide. The source of the sample is a study of a mutant IDH1 vaccine in newly diagnosed glioma. Across the study: The sex distribution of treated patients was about 60% male and about 38% female, with a mean age of around 43 years.

J was trimmed by 1 base and V by 6 bases; bases with no gene match: 4. The CDR3 contains 16 residues. Per germline, CDR1 MNHEY and CDR2 SMNVEV (reference sequence). TCRdb's copy holds only in-frame clones and misses some; the assay was immunoSEQ multiplex PCR. The sample holds roughly 39,000 clones; approximately 83% are singletons and the top ten take over 1.5%. The sequence was collected from a man aged 35-49 years with glioma. The chain has TRBV27 and TRBJ2-3, with 13 bases lining up with TRBD2. Sequencing used PBMCs, obtained from a glioma patient whose treatment included an IDH1 peptide vaccine. The CDR3 sequence: CASSRLAGGGTDTQYF. Here the CDR3 DNA reads TGTGCCAGCAGCCGACTAGCGGGAGGTGGCACAGATACGCAGTATTTT.